This TCR beta chain appears in the sequencing data of a study of cytomegalovirus exposure and HLA in healthy donors. This PCR relied on a set of 60 Vbeta primers and 13 Jbeta primers. Sequencing used immunoSEQ multiplex PCR; TCRdb keeps in-frame clones, though not all of them. The sample lists about 120,000 clones, 15% seen once, with under 2.5% in the top ten. Germline CDR1 SGHNT, CDR2 YYREEE (reference sequence). The germline V and J ends were trimmed by 3 bases and 3 bases, with 9 bases remaining between them. This CDR3 has 13 residues. A word on this clone: The antigen is undetermined.

Study-wide points: Presence/absence analyses assumed roughly uniform sequencing depth across donors, which may not hold. Data from an earlier analysis indicated that most TCR beta V segments were productive either about 90% or about 30% of the time. An analysis was carried out at a later point. It showed that HLA-associated TCR beta chains were more clonally expanded than equally common non-associated chains.

Specimen: PBMCs. The sequence was obtained from a woman aged 18 to 35 in good health and CMV-seronegative. The chain couples TRBV5-4 to TRBJ1-1; D gene unclear. The chain's CDR3 is CASSSTRYTEAFF. The CDR3, as DNA: TGTGCCAGCAGCTCCACAAGATACACTGAAGCTTTCTTT. Using reference TRBV5-4 and TRBJ1-1 for the parts outside the CDR3, the full variable domain is ETGVTQSPTHLIKTRGQQVTLRCSSQSGHNTVSWYQQALGQGPQFIFQYYREEENGRGNFPPRFSGLQFPNYSSELNVNALELDDSALYLCASSSTRYTEAFFGQGTRLTVV.